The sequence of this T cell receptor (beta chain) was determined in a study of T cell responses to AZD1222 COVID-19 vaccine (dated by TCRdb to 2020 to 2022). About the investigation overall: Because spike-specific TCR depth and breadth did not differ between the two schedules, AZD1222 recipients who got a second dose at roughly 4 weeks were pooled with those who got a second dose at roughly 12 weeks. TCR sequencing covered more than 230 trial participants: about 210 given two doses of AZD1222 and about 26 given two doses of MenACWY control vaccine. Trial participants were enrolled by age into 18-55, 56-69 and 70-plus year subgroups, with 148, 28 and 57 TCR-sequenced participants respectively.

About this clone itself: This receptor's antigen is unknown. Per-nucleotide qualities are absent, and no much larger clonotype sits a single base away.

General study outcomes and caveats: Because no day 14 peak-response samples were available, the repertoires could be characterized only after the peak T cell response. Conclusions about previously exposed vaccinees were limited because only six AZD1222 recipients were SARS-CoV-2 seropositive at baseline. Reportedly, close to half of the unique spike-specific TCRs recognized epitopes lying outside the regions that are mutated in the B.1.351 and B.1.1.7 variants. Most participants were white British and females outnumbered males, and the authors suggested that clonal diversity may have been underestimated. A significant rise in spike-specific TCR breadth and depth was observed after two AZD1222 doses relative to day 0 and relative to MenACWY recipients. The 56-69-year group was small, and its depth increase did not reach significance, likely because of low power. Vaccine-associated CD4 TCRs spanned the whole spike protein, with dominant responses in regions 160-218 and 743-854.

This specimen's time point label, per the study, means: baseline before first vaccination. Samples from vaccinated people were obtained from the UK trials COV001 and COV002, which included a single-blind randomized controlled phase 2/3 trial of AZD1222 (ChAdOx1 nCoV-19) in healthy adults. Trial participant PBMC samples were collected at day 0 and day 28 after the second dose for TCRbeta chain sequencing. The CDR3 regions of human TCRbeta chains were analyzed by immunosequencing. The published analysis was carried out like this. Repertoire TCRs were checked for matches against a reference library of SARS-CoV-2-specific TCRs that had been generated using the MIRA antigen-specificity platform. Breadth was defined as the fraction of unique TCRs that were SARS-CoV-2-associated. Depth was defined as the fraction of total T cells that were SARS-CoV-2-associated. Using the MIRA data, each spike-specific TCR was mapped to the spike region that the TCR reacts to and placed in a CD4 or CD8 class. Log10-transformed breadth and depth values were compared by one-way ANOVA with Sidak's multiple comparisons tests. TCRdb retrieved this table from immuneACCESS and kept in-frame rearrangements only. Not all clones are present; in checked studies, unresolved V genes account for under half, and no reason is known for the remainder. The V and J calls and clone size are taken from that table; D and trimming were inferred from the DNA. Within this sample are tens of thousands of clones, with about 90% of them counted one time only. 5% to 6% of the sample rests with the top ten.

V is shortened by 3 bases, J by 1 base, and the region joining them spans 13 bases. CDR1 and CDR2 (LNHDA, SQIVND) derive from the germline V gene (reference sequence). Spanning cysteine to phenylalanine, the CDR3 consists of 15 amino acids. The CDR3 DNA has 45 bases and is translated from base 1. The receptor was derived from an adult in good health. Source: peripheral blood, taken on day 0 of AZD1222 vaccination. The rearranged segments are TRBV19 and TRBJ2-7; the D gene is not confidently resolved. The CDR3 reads CASSIIRWGSYEQYF. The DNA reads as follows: TGTGCCAGTAGTATCATCCGCTGGGGATCCTACGAGCAGTACTTC.